These 24 T cell receptor beta chains came from one sample sequenced in a study of cytomegalovirus exposure and HLA in healthy donors. The primer mix had 60 Vbeta and 13 Jbeta primers. The method was immunoSEQ multiplex PCR; TCRdb's version includes in-frame clones alone and lacks a portion of them. The sample holds 100,000 to 150,000 clones. Sequencing was performed on PBMCs. Receptors were obtained from a man younger than 30 in good health and CMV-seronegative.

The J gene is TRBJ2-3, the V gene TRBV4-3; 7 nucleotides match TRBD2. CDR3 size: 15 residues. V dropped 6 bases and J dropped 2; count of bases not matched to a gene: 8. Germline loops: CDR1 LGHNA, CDR2 YSLEER. CDR3 in amino acids: CASSGLGGDTDTQYF. The CDR3 nucleotides are TGCGCCAGCAGTGGGCTGGGGGGGGACACAGATACGCAGTATTTT.

This rearrangement joins TRBV5-1 to TRBJ2-5, with 15 bases aligning to TRBD2. Germline V CDR1 and CDR2: SGHRS, YFSETQ. J was trimmed by 2 bases and V by 4 bases; bases with no gene match: 6. The CDR3 spans 17 residues. Here the CDR3 reads CASSPGLAGGTQETQYF. DNA for the CDR3: TGCGCCAGCAGCCCGGGACTAGCGGGAGGCACACAAGAGACCCAGTACTTC.

The V gene is TRBV27, the J gene TRBJ1-1; D is perhaps TRBD1 (5 bases). Germline V gene sequence: CDR1 MNHEY, CDR2 SMNVEV (reference sequence). The length of the CDR3 is 14 residues. V lost 2 bases to trimming and J lost 3 bases, with 10 bases between them. The CDR3 reads CASSLRGWDTEAFF. The CDR3 bases are TGTGCCAGCAGTTTAAGGGGTTGGGACACTGAAGCTTTCTTT.

This chain links TRBV29-1 with TRBJ1-1, with D perhaps TRBD1 (6 bases). There are 11 residues in the CDR3. CDR1 is SQVTM, CDR2 ANQGSEA, per germline. The V end was cut by 7 bases, the J end by 9 bases, with 15 bases between. CDR3 residues: CSAIKQGKAFF. CDR3 bases: TGCAGCGCCATTAAACAGGGAAAAGCTTTCTTT. Supplemented by reference TRBV29-1 and TRBJ1-1, the full variable domain reads SAVISQKPSRDICQRGTSLTIQCQVDSQVTMMFWYRQQPGQSLTLIATANQGSEATYESGFVIDKFPISRPNLTFSTLTVSNMSPEDSSIYLCSAIKQGKAFFGQGTRLTVV.

The rearrangement uses TRBV2 and TRBJ1-3; the D gene is possibly TRBD1 (6 bases). V was shortened by 4 bases and J by 0 bases, with 13 bases between the two germline ends. The CDR3 spans 16 residues. Germline CDR1 and CDR2: SNHLY and FYNNEI. The CDR3 DNA reads TGTGCCAGCAGTGTCCGGGGGGCTGTCTCTGGAAACACCATATATTTT. It translates to CASSVRGAVSGNTIYF.

The chain has TRBV10-3 and TRBJ1-5, with TRBD1 matching over 8 bases. The ends lost 4 bases at V and 4 bases at J; junction bases unmatched: 0. CDR1 and CDR2 (germline): ENHRY, SYGVKD. This CDR3 has 13 amino acids. The CDR3 loop is CAISGTGNQPQHF. The CDR3 DNA sequence: TGTGCCATCAGTGGGACAGGGAATCAGCCCCAGCATTTT.

V usage is TRBV7-2 and J usage is TRBJ1-1; 10 positions agree with TRBD1. Germline V gene sequence: CDR1 SGHTA, CDR2 FQGNSA. There are 16 residues in the CDR3. V gave up 5 bases and J gave up 5 bases; unmatched junction bases: 11. Here the CDR3 reads CASSPPGTGALTEAFF. CDR3 nucleotide sequence: TGTGCCAGCAGCCCCCCGGGGACAGGGGCGTTAACTGAAGCTTTCTTT.

The V and J genes are TRBV4-1 and TRBJ2-3; D may be TRBD2 (6 bases). V dropped 0 bases and J dropped 6 bases, with 10 bases sitting between them. The CDR3 runs 14 residues. Germline V CDR1 and CDR2: MGHRA, YSYEKL. DNA for the CDR3: TGCGCCAGCAGCCAAGATCGGACTACCGATACGCAGTATTTT. Its translation: CASSQDRTTDTQYF.

The genes are TRBV27 and TRBJ1-1; TRBD1 agrees at 7 bases. The V and J ends lost 4 bases and 6 bases, in that order; junction bases with no gene match: 11. In germline, CDR1 is MNHEY, CDR2 SMNVEV (reference sequence). This CDR3 has 15 residues. CDR3: CASSSINRGTSEAFF. The CDR3 bases are TGTGCCAGCAGTTCGATAAACAGGGGTACCTCTGAAGCTTTCTTT.

The chain joins TRBV4-3 to TRBJ1-2; D not resolved. There are 14 residues in the CDR3. Trimming pared 3 bases from V and 8 bases from J, leaving 16 bases between. Germline values: CDR1 LGHNA, CDR2 YSLEER. The CDR3 DNA is TGCGCCAGCAGCCATAGCGGAGACCTGGGCGGCTACACCTTC. Translated: CASSHSGDLGGYTF.

The J gene is TRBJ1-3, the V gene TRBV14; TRBD1 might be the D (5 bases). There are 15 residues in the CDR3. V dropped 1 base and J dropped 2 bases, with 9 bases sitting between them. The germline V gene encodes CDR1 SGHDN and CDR2 FVKESK. Here the CDR3 reads CASSQGTFTGNTIYF. The CDR3 nucleotides are TGTGCCAGCAGCCAAGGGACATTCACTGGAAACACCATATATTTT.

The genes are TRBV28 and TRBJ1-6; D ambiguous. Between the trimmed V and J ends, which lost 6 bases and 0 bases, there was a span of 15 bases. Germline V CDR1 and CDR2: MDHEN, SYDVKM. The CDR3 contains 17 residues. The DNA for the CDR3 is TGTGCCAGCAGCCCCGGACGAGGGAGCTCCTATAATTCACCCCTCCACTTT. Protein: CASSPGRGSSYNSPLHF.

This chain uses TRBV19 with TRBJ2-1; 7 bases align to TRBD2. V dropped 5 bases and J dropped 6; count of bases not matched to a gene: 4. The CDR3 runs to 13 residues. Germline V gene lookup returns CDR1 LNHDA and CDR2 SQIVND (reference sequence). CDR3 residues: CASSRTRSNEQFF. In DNA form, the CDR3 reads TGTGCCAGTAGTCGGACTAGATCCAATGAGCAGTTCTTC.

J is TRBJ1-1 and V is TRBV29-1; D perhaps matches TRBD1 (5 bases). Deletions cut 3 bases from V and 6 bases from J, with 14 bases between. The CDR3 is made up of 13 amino acids. The V gene's germline CDR1 is SQVTM and CDR2 ANQGSEA. The CDR3 DNA sequence: TGCAGCGTTGACGGGCGTGGGGCTGCTGAAGCTTTCTTT. This translates into CSVDGRGAAEAFF.

This rearrangement joins TRBV5-4 to TRBJ2-3; no clear D gene. The CDR3 consists of 14 residues. The V end was cut by 4 bases, the J end by 4 bases, with 13 bases between. Germline loops: CDR1 SGHNT, CDR2 YYREEE (reference sequence). The CDR3 DNA follows: TGTGCCAGCAGCCCAACCGGTCTGGCAGATACGCAGTATTTT. This gives the protein CASSPTGLADTQYF.

The chain employs TRBV28 and TRBJ2-5; possible D gene TRBD1, 5 bases. This CDR3 is built from 11 residues. V dropped 9 bases and J dropped 3 bases, with 8 bases sitting between them. CDR1 is MDHEN, CDR2 SYDVKM, per germline. DNA for the CDR3: TGTGCCAGTAAGGGGAAAGAGACCCAGTACTTC. Translating gives CASKGKETQYF. The full variable domain, in which reference TRBV28 and TRBJ2-5 provide the parts outside the CDR3, is DVKVTQSSRYLVKRTGEKVFLECVQDMDHENMFWYRQDPGLGLRLIYFSYDVKMKEKGDIPEGYSVSREKKERFSLILESASTNQTSMYLCASKGKETQYFGPGTRLLVL.

By frequency, this clone is medium-sized (0.01 to 0.1%). The chain employs TRBV4-1 and TRBJ2-1; the match to TRBD1 covers 10 bases. The CDR3 is made up of 14 amino acids. In germline, CDR1 is MGHRA, CDR2 YSYEKL. V lost 5 bases and J lost 8; bases outside the gene matches: 6. The CDR3 bases are TGCGCCAGCAGCACTCGGGACAGGGGTGATGAGCAGTTCTTC. It yields the protein CASSTRDRGDEQFF.

Of note for this clone: Within the sample, other DNA sequences also encode this same CDR3. The genes are TRBV5-1 and TRBJ2-7; 11 bases map to TRBD2. V lost 5 bases, J lost 4 bases, and 5 bases stayed unmatched. The germline V gene encodes CDR1 SGHRS and CDR2 YFSETQ. The CDR3 is 14 residues long. The CDR3 DNA follows: TGCGCCAGCAGACCCGGGACTAGCGGTTACGAGCAGTACTTC. The encoded protein is CASRPGTSGYEQYF.

The V gene is TRBV6-6, the J gene TRBJ1-1; tentative D call: TRBD1 (6 bases). CDR3 length: 16 amino acids. V lost 0 bases to trimming and J lost 0 bases, with 11 bases between them. Germline assignment: CDR1 MNHNY and CDR2 SVGAGI (reference sequence). The CDR3 sequence: CASSYSGGALNTEAFF. The CDR3, as DNA: TGTGCCAGCAGTTACTCGGGGGGGGCGCTGAACACTGAAGCTTTCTTT.

The chain combines TRBV5-4 with TRBJ1-2; D gene ambiguous. Germline V gives CDR1 SGHNT, CDR2 YYREEE (reference sequence). Trimming left V 4 bases short and J 8 bases short, with 18 bases between. The CDR3 totals 14 residues. The CDR3 here is CASSLRREMWGYTF. CDR3 nucleotide sequence: TGTGCCAGCAGCCTCCGAAGGGAGATGTGGGGCTACACCTTC.

The chain combines TRBV28 with TRBJ1-1; 9 nucleotides agree with TRBD1. Germline CDR1 is MDHEN and CDR2 is SYDVKM. Losses at the gene ends were 3 bases for V and 6 bases for J; bases not matched to a gene: 5. This CDR3 comprises 14 residues. CDR3 sequence reads: CASSFQGQGAEAFF. Here the CDR3 DNA reads TGTGCCAGCAGTTTCCAGGGACAGGGTGCTGAAGCTTTCTTT.

The chain has TRBV5-1 and TRBJ2-2, with 8 bases lining up with TRBD2. The germline V gene has CDR1 SGHRS and CDR2 YFSETQ. The CDR3 is 15 amino acids. The V segment lost 4 bases and the J segment 6 bases; nucleotides outside the gene matches: 8. Written as DNA, the CDR3 is TGCGCCAGCAGCGTAGAAGCGGGAGTTCCCGGGGAGCTGTTTTTT. Translating it yields CASSVEAGVPGELFF.

V gene TRBV5-1 combines with J gene TRBJ2-5; 8 bases align to TRBD1. Germline values: CDR1 SGHRS, CDR2 YFSETQ. V shed 2 bases, J shed 5 bases, and the junction held 2 bases outside the gene matches. CDR3 length: 13 residues. This CDR3 reads CASSLTGGETQYF. CDR3 coding DNA: TGCGCCAGCAGCTTAACAGGGGGTGAGACCCAGTACTTC.

The genes are TRBV28 and TRBJ1-2; 8 positions agree with TRBD1. Per germline, CDR1 MDHEN and CDR2 SYDVKM. The CDR3 covers 14 residues. J gave up 5 bases and V 3 bases, and 5 bases lay outside the gene matches. CDR3 amino acids: CASSFRGLRYGYTF. For the CDR3, the DNA is TGTGCCAGCAGTTTCAGGGGGCTGCGATATGGCTACACCTTC.